A selection of T cell receptor beta chains follows, all from one sample in a study of blood T cell repertoires in COVID-19. TCRdb's table, derived via immunoSEQ multiplex PCR, lists solely in-frame clones and lacks some. The sample shows some 120,000 clones, less than 95% of them seen only once. Input material: peripheral blood. The receptors shown here come from a human donor with active COVID-19. The donor label of this sample is uncertain. Each CDR3 is given with its conserved first and last residue. Fields, in order: clone size, V gene, J gene, D gene, CDR3 DNA, CDR3 protein. A D gene is named only where the DNA matches it firmly. Not all rows give a size; the values are once, few, many and, for expanded clones, a class.

>NA|TRBV19|TRBJ1-4|TRBD1
TGTGCCAGTAGTAACCGGGACAGAAATGAAAAACTGTTTTTT
CASSNRDRNEKLFF
>NA|TRBV28|TRBJ2-6|TRBD1
TGTGCCAGCAGGGATACAGGGGCCTCTGGGGCCAACGTCCTGACTTTC
CASRDTGASGANVLTF
>NA|TRBV7-2|TRBJ2-1|TRBD2
TGTGCCAGCAGCTCTTTAGCGGGGGGCTCCTACAATGAGCAGTTCTTC
CASSSLAGGSYNEQFF
>NA|TRBV6-5|TRBJ2-7|TRBD1
TGTGCCAGCAGGAGGGACAGGGACTACGAGCAGTACTTC
CASRRDRDYEQYF
>NA|TRBV7-6|TRBJ2-2|NA
TGTGCCAGCAGCTTACAGGGGGGGGAGCTGTTTTTT
CASSLQGGELFF
>NA|TRBV18|TRBJ2-7|TRBD2
TGTGCCAGCTCACGGGTGGTGGGACTAGCGTTTGAGCAGTACTTC
CASSRVVGLAFEQYF
>NA|TRBV3-1/TRBV3-2|TRBJ1-1|NA
TGTGCCAGCAGCCCGACTTGGAGGAACACTGAAGCTTTCTTT
CASSPTWRNTEAFF
>NA|TRBV7-2|TRBJ1-1|NA
TGTGCCAGCATCCCATTTCTGAACACTGAAGCTTTCTTT
CASIPFLNTEAFF
>NA|TRBV4-1|TRBJ2-2|NA
TGCGCCAGCAGCGACGGGGAGGCGAACACCGGGGAGCTGTTTTTT
CASSDGEANTGELFF
>NA|TRBV18|TRBJ2-2|NA
TGTGCCAGCTCACCTGGGACAAACACCGGGGAGCTGTTTTTT
CASSPGTNTGELFF
>NA|TRBV7-3|TRBJ1-6|NA
TGTGCCAGCAGCTTCGAGCCCTATAATTCACCCCTCCACTTT
CASSFEPYNSPLHF
>NA|TRBV3-1/TRBV3-2|TRBJ2-7|TRBD1
TGTGCCAGCAGCCTACAGGGGGTAACCTACGAGCAGTACTTC
CASSLQGVTYEQYF
>NA|TRBV5-4|TRBJ2-3|TRBD2
TGTGCCAGCAGCTTGAGGACTAGCGGCACAGATACGCAGTATTTT
CASSLRTSGTDTQYF
>NA|TRBV11-1|TRBJ2-4|NA
TGTGCCAGCAGCTTCGACAGCAAAAACATTCAGTACTTC
CASSFDSKNIQYF
>few|TRBV11-2|TRBJ2-5|TRBD2
TGTGCCAGCAGCTTAGGTAGCGGGGGGCACCAAGAGACCCAGTACTTC
CASSLGSGGHQETQYF
>once|TRBV7-9|TRBJ1-1|TRBD1
TGTGCCAGCAGCGCCGGACAGGGGGCCATTACTGAAGCTTTCTTT
CASSAGQGAITEAFF
>NA|TRBV7-8|TRBJ2-7|TRBD1
TGTGCCAGCAGCTTGAGACAGGGGGCTTACGAGCAGTACTTC
CASSLRQGAYEQYF
>NA|TRBV7-7|TRBJ2-5|NA
TGTGCCAGCAGCTTGGCAGGGAACGCAGAGACCCAGTACTTC
CASSLAGNAETQYF
>NA|TRBV5-5|TRBJ2-4|TRBD2
TGTGCCAGCAGCTTCTCGGGGCTAGCGGGGGGGCCGGGGCAAAACATTCAGTACTTC
CASSFSGLAGGPGQNIQYF
>once|TRBV7-9|TRBJ2-2|TRBD1
TGTGCCAGCAGCCGAAGCGACAGGGAAGGCACCGGGGAGCTGTTTTTT
CASSRSDREGTGELFF
>NA|TRBV2|TRBJ1-5|NA
TGTGCCAGTCATGGGGGGGCTCCCAATCAGCCCCAGCATTTT
CASHGGAPNQPQHF
>NA|TRBV15|TRBJ2-5|TRBD2
TGTGCCACCAGCAGAGATAATGGACTAGCGGCACAAGAGACCCAGTACTTC
CATSRDNGLAAQETQYF
>NA|TRBV6-5|TRBJ2-7|NA
TGTGCCAGCAGTTACTCTGGGGCCGGTAACTACGAGCAGTACTTC
CASSYSGAGNYEQYF
>once|TRBV3-1/TRBV3-2|TRBJ1-1|TRBD1
TGTGCCAGCAGCCAAGGGGGACAGGCGAACACTGAAGCTTTCTTT
CASSQGGQANTEAFF
>NA|TRBV30|TRBJ2-2|NA
TGTGCCTGGGCTACAGGCACCGGGGAGCTGTTTTTT
CAWATGTGELFF
>NA|TRBV15|TRBJ2-3|NA
TGTGCCACCAGCAGAGATCTAGTGACTAAGACAGATACGCAGTATTTT
CATSRDLVTKTDTQYF
>NA|TRBV6-4|TRBJ2-1|NA
TGTGCCAGCAGTAGGGGGGGGTCGTACAATGAGCAGTTCTTC
CASSRGGSYNEQFF
>once|TRBV29-1|TRBJ1-2|TRBD1
TGCAGCGCCTTGACAGGGAATGGCTACACCTTC
CSALTGNGYTF
>NA|TRBV18|TRBJ1-2|TRBD1
TGTGCCAGCTCACCCGGGACAGCACACTATGGCTACACCTTC
CASSPGTAHYGYTF
>NA|TRBV7-3|TRBJ2-3|TRBD2
TGTGCCAGCAGCTTTAGTGCTAGCGGACCCACAGATACGCAGTATTTT
CASSFSASGPTDTQYF
>NA|TRBV28|TRBJ1-2|NA
TGTGCCAGCAGTCTGACAGGAGCTAACTATGGCTACACCTTC
CASSLTGANYGYTF
>NA|TRBV3-1/TRBV3-2|TRBJ1-3|NA
TGTGCCAGCAGCCGACAGGCCGCCTCTGGAAACACCATATATTTT
CASSRQAASGNTIYF
>NA|TRBV7-2|TRBJ2-7|TRBD2
TGTGCCAGCAGCTTAGAGACTAGCACCTACGAGCAGTACTTC
CASSLETSTYEQYF
>few|TRBV7-8|TRBJ2-2|NA
TGTGCCAGCAGCCAAGGACAGAGGGACACCGGGGAGCTGTTTTTT
CASSQGQRDTGELFF
>NA|TRBV6-5|TRBJ2-5|TRBD2
TGTGCCAGCAGAAAAGGCCGGGGGGGAGAGACCCAGTACTTC
CASRKGRGGETQYF
>NA|TRBV7-3|TRBJ2-1|NA
TGTGCCAGCAGCTTAATGGGGGGCTCCTACAATGAGCAGTTCTTC
CASSLMGGSYNEQFF
>NA|TRBV19|TRBJ2-2|TRBD2
TGTGCTAGAACTAGCGGGGGGGCGAGCGGGGAGCTGTTTTTT
CARTSGGASGELFF
>NA|TRBV12-3/TRBV12-4|TRBJ1-1|NA
TGTGCCAGCAGTTTGGAGGGTACGGTGTGGGCTTTCTTT
CASSLEGTVWAFF
>NA|TRBV6-2/TRBV6-3|TRBJ2-3|TRBD1
TGTGCCAGCAGTTCCGGCAGGGGGAGCACAGATACGCAGTATTTT
CASSSGRGSTDTQYF
>once|TRBV21-1|TRBJ2-1|NA
TGTGCCAGCAGCAAAACGCGGGGGGGCTCCTACAATGAGCAGTTCTTC
CASSKTRGGSYNEQFF
>NA|TRBV19|TRBJ1-2|TRBD1
TGTGCCAGTAGTATATGGACAGGGGAAGGCTACACCTTC
CASSIWTGEGYTF
>NA|TRBV2|TRBJ2-3|NA
TGTGCCAGCAGCCCTAGTACTCAGAGCACAGATACGCAGTATTTT
CASSPSTQSTDTQYF
>NA|TRBV29-1|TRBJ2-3|TRBD1
TGCAGCGTTGGGACAGGGTTTCAAGATACGCAGTATTTT
CSVGTGFQDTQYF
>NA|TRBV18|TRBJ1-3|NA
TGTGCCAGCTCACCACTTGGCGACAGGAGCGGCACCATATATTTT
CASSPLGDRSGTIYF
>NA|TRBV2|TRBJ2-3|TRBD2
TGTGCCAGCACGGGGGGGAGCACAGATACGCAGTATTTT
CASTGGSTDTQYF